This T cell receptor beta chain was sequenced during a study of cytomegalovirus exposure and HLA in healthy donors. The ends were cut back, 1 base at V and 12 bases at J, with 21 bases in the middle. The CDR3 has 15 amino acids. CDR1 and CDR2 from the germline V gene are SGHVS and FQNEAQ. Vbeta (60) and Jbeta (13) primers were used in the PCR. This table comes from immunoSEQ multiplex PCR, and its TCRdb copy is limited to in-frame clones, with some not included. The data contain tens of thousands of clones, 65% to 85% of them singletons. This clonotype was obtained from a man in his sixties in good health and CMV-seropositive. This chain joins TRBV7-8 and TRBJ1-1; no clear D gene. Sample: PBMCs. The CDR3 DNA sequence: TGTGCCAGCAGCTTAGAGTTGGCTTTTTGGGCATACCCTTTCTTT. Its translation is CASSLELAFWAYPFF.